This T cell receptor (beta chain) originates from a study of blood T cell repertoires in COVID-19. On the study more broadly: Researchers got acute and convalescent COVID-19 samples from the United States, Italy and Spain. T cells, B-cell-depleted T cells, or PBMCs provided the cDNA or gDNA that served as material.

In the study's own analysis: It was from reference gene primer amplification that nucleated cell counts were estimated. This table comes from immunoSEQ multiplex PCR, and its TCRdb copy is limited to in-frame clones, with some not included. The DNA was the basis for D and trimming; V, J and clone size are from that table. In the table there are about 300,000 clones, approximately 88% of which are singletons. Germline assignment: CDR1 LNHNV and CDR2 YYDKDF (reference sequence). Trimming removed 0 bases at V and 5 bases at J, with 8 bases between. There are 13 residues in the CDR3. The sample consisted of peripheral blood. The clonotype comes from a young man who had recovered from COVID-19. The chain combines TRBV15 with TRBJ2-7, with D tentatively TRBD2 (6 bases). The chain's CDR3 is CATSRDRGNEQYF. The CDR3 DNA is TGTGCCACCAGCAGAGATCGGGGGAACGAGCAGTACTTC.